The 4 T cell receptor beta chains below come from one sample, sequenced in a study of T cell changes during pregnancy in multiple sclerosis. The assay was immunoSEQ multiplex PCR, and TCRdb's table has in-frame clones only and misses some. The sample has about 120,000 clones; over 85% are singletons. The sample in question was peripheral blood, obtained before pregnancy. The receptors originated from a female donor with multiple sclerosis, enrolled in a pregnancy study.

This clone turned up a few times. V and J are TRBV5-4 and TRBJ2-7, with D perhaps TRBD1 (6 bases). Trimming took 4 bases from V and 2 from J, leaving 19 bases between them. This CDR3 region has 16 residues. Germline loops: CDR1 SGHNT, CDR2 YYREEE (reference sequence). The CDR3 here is CASSRPGQSLPYEQYF. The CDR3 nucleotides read TGTGCCAGCAGCCGCCCCGGACAGTCCCTTCCCTACGAGCAGTACTTC.

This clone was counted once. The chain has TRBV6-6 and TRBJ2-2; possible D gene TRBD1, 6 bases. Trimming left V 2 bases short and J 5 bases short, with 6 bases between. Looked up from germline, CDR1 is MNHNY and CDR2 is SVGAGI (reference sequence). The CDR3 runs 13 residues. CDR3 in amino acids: CASSYTGTGELFF. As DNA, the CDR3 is TGTGCCAGCAGTTACACAGGGACCGGGGAGCTGTTTTTT.

In DNA form, the CDR3 reads TGTGCCAGCAGTTTATTAGCCCCGGGACAGGGGGAGACCCAGTACTTC. It specifies CASSLLAPGQGETQYF. The chain is built from TRBV28 and TRBJ2-5; TRBD1 agrees at 10 bases. Trimming took 1 base from V and 5 from J; bases not matched to a gene: 7. Germline V CDR1 and CDR2: MDHEN, SYDVKM. This CDR3 region has 16 residues.

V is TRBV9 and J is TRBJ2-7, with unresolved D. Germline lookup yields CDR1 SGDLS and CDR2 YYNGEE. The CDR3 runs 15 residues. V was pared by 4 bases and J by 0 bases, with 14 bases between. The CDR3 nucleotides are TGTGCCAGCAGCTCCCTAGACGGGTTCTCCTACGAGCAGTACTTC. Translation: CASSSLDGFSYEQYF.